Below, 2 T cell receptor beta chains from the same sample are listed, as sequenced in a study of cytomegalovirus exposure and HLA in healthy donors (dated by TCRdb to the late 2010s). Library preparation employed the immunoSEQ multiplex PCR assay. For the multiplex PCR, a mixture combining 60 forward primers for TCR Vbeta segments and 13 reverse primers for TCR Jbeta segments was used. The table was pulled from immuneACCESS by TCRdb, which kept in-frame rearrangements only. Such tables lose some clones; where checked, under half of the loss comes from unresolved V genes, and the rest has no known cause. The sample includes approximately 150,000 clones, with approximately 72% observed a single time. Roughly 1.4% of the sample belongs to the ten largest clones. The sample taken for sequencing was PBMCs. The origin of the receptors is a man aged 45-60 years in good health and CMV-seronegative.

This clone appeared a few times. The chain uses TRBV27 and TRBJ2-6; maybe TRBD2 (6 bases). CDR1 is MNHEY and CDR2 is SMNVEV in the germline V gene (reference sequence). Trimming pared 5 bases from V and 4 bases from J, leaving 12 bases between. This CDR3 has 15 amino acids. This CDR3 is CASSPRGAGANVLTF. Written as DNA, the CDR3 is TGTGCCAGCAGTCCCCGCGGGGCCGGGGCCAACGTCCTGACTTTC.

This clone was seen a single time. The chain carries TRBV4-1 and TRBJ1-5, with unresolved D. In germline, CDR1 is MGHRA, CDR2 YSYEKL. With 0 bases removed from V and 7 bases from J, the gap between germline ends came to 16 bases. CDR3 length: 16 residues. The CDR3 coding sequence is TGCGCCAGCAGCCAAGAAGGCAGGCCGGGGAACCAGCCCCAGCATTTT. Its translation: CASSQEGRPGNQPQHF.